This T cell receptor beta chain is from a study of blood T cell repertoires in COVID-19. Study as a whole: COVID-19 samples from acute and convalescent phases originated in the United States, Italy and Spain.

The protocol was immunoSEQ multiplex PCR, while the TCRdb copy is restricted to in-frame clones and leaves out a portion. This sample has some 250,000 clones; 86% occur once, and the top ten carry more than 10%. Germline values: CDR1 DFQATT, CDR2 SNEGSKA (reference sequence). Trimming stripped 3 bases from V and 2 bases from J, with 20 bases between. The CDR3 is made up of 17 amino acids. The gene calls are TRBV20-1 and TRBJ1-5, with D perhaps matching TRBD1 (5 bases). The clonotype originates from a woman younger than 45 with COVID-19, enrolled during active disease. Sequences were obtained from peripheral blood. The DNA for the CDR3 is TGCAGTGCTAGTGCCCAGGGATATGCGGTCGGCAATCAGCCCCAGCATTTT. It translates to CSASAQGYAVGNQPQHF.